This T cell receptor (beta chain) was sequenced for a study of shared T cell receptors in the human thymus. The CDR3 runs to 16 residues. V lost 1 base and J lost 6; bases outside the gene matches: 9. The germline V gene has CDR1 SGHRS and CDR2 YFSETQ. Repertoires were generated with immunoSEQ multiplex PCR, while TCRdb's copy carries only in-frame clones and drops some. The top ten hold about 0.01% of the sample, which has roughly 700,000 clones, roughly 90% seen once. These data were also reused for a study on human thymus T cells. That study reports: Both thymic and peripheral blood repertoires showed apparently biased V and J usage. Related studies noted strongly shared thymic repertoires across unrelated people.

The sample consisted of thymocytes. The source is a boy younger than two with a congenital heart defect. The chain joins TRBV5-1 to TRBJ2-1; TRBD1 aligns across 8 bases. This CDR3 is CASSLRRDRPSNEQFF. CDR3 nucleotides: TGCGCCAGCAGCTTGAGGAGGGACAGGCCGTCCAATGAGCAGTTCTTC.